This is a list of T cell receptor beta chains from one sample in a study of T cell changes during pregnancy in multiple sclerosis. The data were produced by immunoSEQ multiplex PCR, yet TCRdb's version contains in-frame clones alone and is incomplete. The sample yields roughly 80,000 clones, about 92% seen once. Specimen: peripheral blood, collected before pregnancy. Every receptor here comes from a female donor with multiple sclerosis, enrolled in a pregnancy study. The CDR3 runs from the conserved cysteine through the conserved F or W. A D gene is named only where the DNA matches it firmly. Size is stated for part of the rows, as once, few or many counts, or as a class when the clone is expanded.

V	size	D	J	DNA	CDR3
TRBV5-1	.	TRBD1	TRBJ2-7	TGCGCCAGCAGCACCGGTCGACAGGGAAGCGAGCAGTACTTC	CASSTGRQGSEQYF
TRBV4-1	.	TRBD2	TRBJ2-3	TGCGCCAGCAGCCACTTCCCTGGGACTAGCGGGGGACGGGACACAGATACGCAGTATTTT	CASSHFPGTSGGRDTDTQYF
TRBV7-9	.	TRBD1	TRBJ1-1	TGTGCCAGCAGCTCAAACAGGGGGCAGGCGAACACTGAAGCTTTCTTT	CASSSNRGQANTEAFF
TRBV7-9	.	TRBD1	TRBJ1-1	TGTGCCAGCAGCTTTGGAGGGACAGGGGGCCGGGATGAAGCTTTCTTT	CASSFGGTGGRDEAFF
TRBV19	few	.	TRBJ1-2	TGTGCCAGTATGGCAGGATTCAACTATGGCTACACCTTC	CASMAGFNYGYTF
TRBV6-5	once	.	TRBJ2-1	TGTGCCAGCCGGGGTGGTCCCAATGAGCAGTTCTTC	CASRGGPNEQFF
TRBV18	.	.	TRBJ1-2	TGTGCCAGCTCAAGTCAAGGAGGTGGCTACACCTTC	CASSSQGGGYTF
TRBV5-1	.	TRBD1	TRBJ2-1	TGCGCCAGCAGCCCCGGGACAGTAGCTGAGCAGTTCTTC	CASSPGTVAEQFF
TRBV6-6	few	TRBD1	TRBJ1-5	TGTGCCAGCAGCCTGGGGCAGGGGGCGGTTCAGCCCCAGCATTTT	CASSLGQGAVQPQHF
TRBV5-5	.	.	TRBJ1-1	TGTGCCAGCAGCTTGTTTCAGGGTGATACTGAAGCTTTCTTT	CASSLFQGDTEAFF
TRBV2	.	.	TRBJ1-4	TGTGCCAGCAGTGACGGGCAGGGAGGTCGGGTAAAACTGTTTTTT	CASSDGQGGRVKLFF
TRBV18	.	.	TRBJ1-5	TGTGCCAGCTCACCAGGAGTGGGTCTGATAGTTCAGCCCCAGCATTTT	CASSPGVGLIVQPQHF
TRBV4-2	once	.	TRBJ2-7	TGTGCCAGCAGCCAAGACCGACAGTCATACGAGCAGTACTTC	CASSQDRQSYEQYF
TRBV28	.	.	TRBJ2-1	TGTGCCAGCAGTTCGGGGGAAAACGCCTACAATGAGCAGTTCTTC	CASSSGENAYNEQFF
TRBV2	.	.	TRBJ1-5	TGTGCCAGCACTGGGACATATCGCAATCAGCCCCAGCATTTT	CASTGTYRNQPQHF
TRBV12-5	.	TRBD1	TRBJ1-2	TGTGCTAGTGGTGAGACAGGGACCTATGGCTACACCTTC	CASGETGTYGYTF
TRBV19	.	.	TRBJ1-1	TGTGCCAGTAGTATCCGGACAGAGCAAAGGATGAACACTGAAGCTTTCTTT	CASSIRTEQRMNTEAFF
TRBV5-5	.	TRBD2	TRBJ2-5	TGTGCCAGTCGACTAGCGGGACAAGAGACCCAGTACTTC	CASRLAGQETQYF
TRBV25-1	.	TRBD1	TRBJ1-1	TGTGCCAGCAGTGGATACCGGGACAGGAGGGTAGCTTTCTTT	CASSGYRDRRVAFF
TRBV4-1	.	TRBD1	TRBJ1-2	TGCGCCAGCAGCCAAGATACGACAGGGGATATTCGCGACTATGGCTACACCTTC	CASSQDTTGDIRDYGYTF
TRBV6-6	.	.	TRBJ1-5	TGTGCCAGCAGCCAGGACAGAAGCTCTCAGCCCCAGCATTTT	CASSQDRSSQPQHF
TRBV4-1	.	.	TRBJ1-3	TGCGCCAGCAGCCAAGATGGAGGCAGGGGAGTTGCTGGAAACACCATATATTTT	CASSQDGGRGVAGNTIYF
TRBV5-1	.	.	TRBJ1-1	TGCGCCAGCAGCTTGATCTTAGGGGGGAACACTGAAGCTTTCTTT	CASSLILGGNTEAFF
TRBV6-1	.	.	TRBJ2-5	TGTGCCAGCAGTGCACCTCGGCTGGGGGGAGAGACCCAGTACTTC	CASSAPRLGGETQYF
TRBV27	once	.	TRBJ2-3	TGTGCCAGCAGTTTAGGTGTGAAACACACAGATACGCAGTATTTT	CASSLGVKHTDTQYF
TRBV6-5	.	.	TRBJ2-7	TGTGCCAGCAGTTATTTCATTGACTCAGGGGAGCAGTACTTC	CASSYFIDSGEQYF
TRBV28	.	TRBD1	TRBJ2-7	TGTGCCAGCAGTCCCCGACAGGGTCTGTACGAGCAGTACTTC	CASSPRQGLYEQYF
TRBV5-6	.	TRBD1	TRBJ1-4	TGTGCCAGCAGCCTGGGACAGGGGGGACCGGCAGAAAATGAAAAACTGTTTTTT	CASSLGQGGPAENEKLFF
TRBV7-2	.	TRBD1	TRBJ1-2	TGTGCCAGCAGCCCGCGGACAGGGACGTTTACTGGCTACACCTTC	CASSPRTGTFTGYTF